This section outlines one TCR beta chain sequence together with its context. Using immunoSEQ multiplex PCR, the repertoire was profiled, and TCRdb retains in-frame clones only, with some absent. Among about 26,000 clones listed, around 85% were seen once. The sample originates from a study of OX40 agonist ivuxolimab in advanced cancers. Trimming took 5 bases from V and 3 from J; bases not matched to a gene: 9. This CDR3 has 16 amino acids. Germline V lookup: CDR1 MNHEY, CDR2 SMNVEV (reference sequence). The sequencing here drew on CD4+ or CD8+ T cells sorted from blood, taken in a trial of the OX40 agonist ivuxolimab. The sequence came from an adult with an advanced solid tumor such as melanoma, head and neck, liver or kidney cancer. The V and J genes are TRBV27 and TRBJ2-1, with 8 bases fitting TRBD2. This chain's CDR3 is CASSPQAGALYNEQFF. Written as DNA, the CDR3 is TGTGCCAGCAGTCCCCAAGCGGGAGCCCTCTACAATGAGCAGTTCTTC.